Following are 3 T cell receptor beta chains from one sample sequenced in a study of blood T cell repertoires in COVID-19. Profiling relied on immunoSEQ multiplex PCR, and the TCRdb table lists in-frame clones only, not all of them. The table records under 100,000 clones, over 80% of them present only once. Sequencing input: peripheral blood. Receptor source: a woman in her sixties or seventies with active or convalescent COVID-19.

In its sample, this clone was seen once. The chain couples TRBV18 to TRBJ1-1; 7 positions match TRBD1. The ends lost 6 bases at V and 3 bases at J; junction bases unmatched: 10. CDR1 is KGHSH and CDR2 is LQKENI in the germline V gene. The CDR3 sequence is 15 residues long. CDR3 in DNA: TGTGCCAGCTCGTCCACAGGGGCCACTCACACTGAAGCTTTCTTT. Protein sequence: CASSSTGATHTEAFF.

Here the CDR3 reads CASSGAGYQETQYF. CDR3 DNA: TGTGCCAGCAGCGGTGCGGGGTACCAAGAGACCCAGTACTTC. The V call is TRBV5-4, the J call TRBJ2-5; D is possibly TRBD2 (6 bases). The germline V gene encodes CDR1 SGHNT and CDR2 YYREEE (reference sequence). V was trimmed by 4 bases and J by 0 bases, leaving 10 bases between them. The CDR3 runs to 14 residues.

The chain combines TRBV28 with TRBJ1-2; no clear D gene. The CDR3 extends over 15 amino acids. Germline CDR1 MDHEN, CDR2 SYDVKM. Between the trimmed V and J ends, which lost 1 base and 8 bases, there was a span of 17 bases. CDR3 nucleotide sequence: TGTGCCAGCAGTTTATCACAGCATATTCTCTGGGGCTACACCTTC. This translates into CASSLSQHILWGYTF.